Each of the 22 T cell receptor beta chains below was sequenced from the same sample in a study of T cell repertoires in cytomegalovirus infection. These receptors' antigens are unknown. TCRdb re-analysed the reads in MiXCR, keeping a single row per CDR3 protein. This table has about 71,000 distinct CDR3 sequences, 20% appearing once. The material was CD8+ T cells from cultured PBMCs, obtained from culture after CMV antigen stimulation. These receptors all come from a human donor in good health (CMV status not recorded). Some clones in this sample may be carry-over from other donors' samples.

In this sample, this clonotype turned up a few times. The V gene is TRBV7-2, the J gene TRBJ2-3; D is ambiguous. This CDR3 has 12 residues. V lost 5 bases to trimming and J lost 6 bases, with 9 bases between them. The germline V gene has CDR1 SGHTA and CDR2 FQGNSA. This CDR3 reads CASSARMDTQYF. The CDR3 coding sequence is TGTGCCAGCAGCGCCCGAATGGATACGCAGTATTTT.

This sequence joins TRBV6-6 and TRBJ1-5; D unresolved. The CDR3 contains 14 residues. The V gene lost 2 bases and the J gene lost 3 bases, with 8 bases spanning the gap. Germline V CDR1 and CDR2: MNHNY, SVGAGI (reference sequence). The CDR3 here is CASSYGSFNQPQHF. CDR3 bases: TGTGCCAGCAGTTACGGGTCCTTCAATCAGCCCCAGCATTTT.

This chain joins TRBV4-1 and TRBJ2-7, with D maybe TRBD1 (6 bases). The CDR3 runs to 15 residues. The germline V and J ends were trimmed by 1 base and 3 bases, with 13 bases remaining between them. CDR1 is MGHRA, CDR2 YSYEKL, per germline. The CDR3 sequence: CASSQVATGYYEQYF. The DNA of the CDR3 is TGCGCCAGCAGCCAAGTCGCGACAGGCTACTACGAGCAGTACTTC.

This clonotype came up a few times. The genes are TRBV27 and TRBJ1-2; D possibly corresponds to TRBD1 (6 bases). This CDR3 comprises 14 residues. CDR1 MNHEY and CDR2 SMNVEV come from the germline V gene (reference sequence). Trimming removed 4 bases from V and 2 bases from J, with 11 bases in between. The CDR3 here is CASSSGRGNYGYTF. In DNA, the CDR3 is TGTGCCAGCAGTTCAGGCAGGGGCAACTATGGCTACACCTTC.

The V and J genes are TRBV7-3 and TRBJ2-6, with 10 positions matching TRBD1. Germline lookup yields CDR1 SGHTA and CDR2 FQGTGA. CDR3 size: 18 residues. With V trimmed by 5 bases and J by 1 base, 8 bases remained unmatched. The CDR3 loop reads CASSLRDRGQSGANVLTF. The CDR3 region has the DNA TGTGCCAGCAGCCTCCGAGACAGGGGGCAATCTGGGGCCAACGTCCTGACTTTC.

This clonotype was observed a handful of times. The V call is TRBV7-2, the J call TRBJ2-2; D is ambiguous. Germline CDR1 is SGHTA and CDR2 is FQGNSA. There are 12 residues in the CDR3. V lost 4 bases and J lost 3, with 3 bases in between. As DNA, the CDR3 is TGTGCCAGCAGCTCCCACACCGGGGAGCTGTTTTTT. Translated: CASSSHTGELFF.

This clonotype was seen a few times. The CDR3 sequence: CASSPGQRYTEAFF. DNA for the CDR3: TGTGCCAGCAGCCCGGGACAGAGATACACTGAAGCTTTCTTT. The chain joins TRBV7-6 to TRBJ1-1, with 7 nucleotides matching TRBD1. Germline V CDR1 and CDR2: SGHVS, FNYEAQ. The V gene end was trimmed by 5 bases and the J gene end by 3 bases; junction bases not matched to a gene: 6. This CDR3 is 14 amino acids long.

The table lists this clonotype with a few counts. The chain carries TRBV3-1 and TRBJ1-4; D might be TRBD1 (6 bases). The CDR3 spans 17 residues. Germline V gene sequence: CDR1 LGHDT, CDR2 YNNKEL (reference sequence). Trimming took off 4 bases at V and 3 bases at J, with 18 bases between the two ends. The CDR3 reads CASSPFNPDSPNEKLFF. The CDR3 DNA reads TGTGCCAGCAGCCCGTTTAACCCGGACAGCCCTAATGAAAAACTGTTTTTT. The whole variable domain, remainder taken from reference TRBV3-1 and TRBJ1-4, is DTAVSQTPKYLVTQMGNDKSIKCEQNLGHDTMYWYKQDSKKFLKIMFSYNNKELIINETVPNRFSPKSPDKAHLNLHINSLELGDSAVYFCASSPFNPDSPNEKLFFGSGTQLSVL.

This clonotype was counted between two and nine times. This sequence joins TRBV19 and TRBJ1-6, with D hard to call. The germline CDR1 and CDR2 sequences are LNHDA and SQIVND (reference sequence). The germline V and J ends were trimmed by 10 bases and 0 bases, with 16 bases remaining between them. This CDR3 spans 16 amino acids. CDR3 nucleotides: TGTGCCACCACCAGGCGCGGGGACTCCTATAATTCACCCCTCCACTTT. It specifies CATTRRGDSYNSPLHF.

The table lists this clonotype with many counts. Germline and junction disagree at one end, which may indicate a read error. V usage is TRBV12-3 or TRBV12-4 and J usage is TRBJ1-1, with D uncertain. This CDR3 has 13 amino acids. In nucleotides, the CDR3 is TGTGCCAGCAGCTTAGGCCCTAACACTGAAGCTTTCTTT. Its translation is CASSLGPNTEAFF.

A few counts support this clonotype. J is TRBJ1-1 and V is TRBV7-9, with 8 positions matching TRBD1. Germline V gene sequence: CDR1 SEHNR, CDR2 FQNEAQ (reference sequence). The CDR3 is 14 residues long. V lost 3 bases and J lost 5; bases outside the gene matches: 5. The CDR3, as DNA: TGTGCCAGCAGCTTCGGACAGGGCGTGACTGAAGCTTTCTTT. Translation gives CASSFGQGVTEAFF.

This clonotype was seen only a few times. The V and J genes are TRBV27 and TRBJ1-5, with D maybe TRBD1 (5 bases). CDR3 length equals 13 residues. Germline V gene sequence: CDR1 MNHEY, CDR2 SMNVEV (reference sequence). Trimming shortened V by 4 bases and J by 5 bases, and 9 bases separated the two germline ends. The CDR3 nucleotides are TGTGCCAGCAGTTGGGGGGGGGATCAGCCCCAGCATTTT. This gives the protein CASSWGGDQPQHF.

The chain couples TRBV10-3 to TRBJ2-2, with D unresolved. Trimming stripped 0 bases from V and 5 bases from J, with 4 bases between. The CDR3 contains 13 residues. The V gene's germline CDR1 is ENHRY and CDR2 SYGVKD. The CDR3 DNA sequence: TGTGCCATCAGTGAGTCATGGACCGGGGAGCTGTTTTTT. Protein: CAISESWTGELFF.

V usage is TRBV10-2 and J usage is TRBJ1-1; D ambiguous. Looked up from germline, CDR1 is WSHSY and CDR2 is SAAADI. The CDR3 has 12 amino acids. V was trimmed by 6 bases and J by 7 bases, leaving 12 bases between them. The CDR3 region has the DNA TGCGCCAGCAGAGGTGGGAAGGGTGAAGCTTTCTTT. Translated: CASRGGKGEAFF.

This clonotype has only a few counts. The chain recombines TRBV27 with TRBJ1-5; 7 positions agree with TRBD1. This CDR3 has 15 amino acids. V lost 4 bases, J lost 0 bases, and 3 bases stayed unmatched. From germline, CDR1 is MNHEY and CDR2 SMNVEV (reference sequence). The CDR3 region has the DNA TGTGCCAGCAGTTCCTACAGGGGTAGCAATCAGCCCCAGCATTTT. Its protein is CASSSYRGSNQPQHF.

This chain's CDR3 is CASSLMRNQPQHF. CDR3 DNA: TGTGCCAGCAGTCTGATGAGGAATCAGCCCCAGCATTTT. The chain carries TRBV27 and TRBJ1-5; D is undetermined. Germline V gene sequence: CDR1 MNHEY, CDR2 SMNVEV (reference sequence). Trimming shortened V by 5 bases and J by 4 bases, and 9 bases separated the two germline ends. The CDR3 is made up of 13 amino acids.

V usage is TRBV4-1 and J usage is TRBJ1-1; 10 bases line up with TRBD1. CDR3 length equals 15 residues. Germline V gene lookup returns CDR1 MGHRA and CDR2 YSYEKL. V shed 3 bases, J shed 3 bases, and the junction held 4 bases outside the gene matches. Written as DNA, the CDR3 is TGCGCCAGCAGCCATCCCGGACAGGGGGACACTGAAGCTTTCTTT. As protein: CASSHPGQGDTEAFF.

J is TRBJ1-6 and V is TRBV12-3 or TRBV12-4; the match to TRBD1 covers 10 bases. V was pared by 7 bases and J by 1 base, with 7 bases of the junction left unmatched. This CDR3 region has 17 residues. The CDR3 here is CASIRQGAVSYNSPLHF. The CDR3 DNA reads as TGTGCCAGCATACGACAGGGGGCTGTATCCTATAATTCACCCCTCCACTTT.

In its sample, this clonotype was seen a few times. J is TRBJ1-1 and V is TRBV6-1, with D hard to call. The V gene's germline CDR1 is MNHNS and CDR2 SASEGT. With 6 bases removed from V and 4 bases from J, the gap between germline ends came to 18 bases. The CDR3 is 15 amino acids. CDR3 in DNA: TGTGCCAGCAGGCCCCGGGGAAAAGGCGGCACTGAAGCTTTCTTT. This encodes CASRPRGKGGTEAFF.

The V gene is TRBV2, the J gene TRBJ1-5; perhaps TRBD1 as D (6 bases). The ends were cut back, 6 bases at V and 7 bases at J, with 16 bases in the middle. Germline V gene sequence: CDR1 SNHLY, CDR2 FYNNEI. The CDR3 consists of 14 residues. CDR3: CASRRGEGTQPQHF. The CDR3, as DNA: TGTGCCAGCAGGAGGGGGGAGGGGACGCAGCCCCAGCATTTT. The full variable domain, with the rest looked up from reference TRBV2 and TRBJ1-5, is EPEVTQTPSHQVTQMGQEVILRCVPISNHLYFYWYRQILGQKVEFLVSFYNNEISEKSEIFDDQFSVERPDGSNFTLKIRSTKLEDSAMYFCASRRGEGTQPQHFGDGTRLSIL.

The V and J genes are TRBV6-2 or TRBV6-3 and TRBJ2-1; 7 bases agree with TRBD1. J was trimmed by 7 bases and V by 2 bases; bases with no gene match: 11. CDR3 length: 16 residues. The germline CDR1 and CDR2 sequences are MNHEY and SVGEGT. The CDR3 protein is CASSYHPPGQMNEQFF. CDR3 DNA sequence: TGTGCCAGCAGTTACCACCCGCCGGGACAGATGAATGAGCAGTTCTTC.

The chain combines TRBV7-3 with TRBJ2-7, with 8 bases identical to TRBD1. The ends lost 5 bases at V and 5 bases at J; junction bases unmatched: 11. Germline V gene data show CDR1 as SGHTA and CDR2 as FQGTGA. This CDR3 comprises 15 residues. The CDR3 bases are TGTGCCAGCAGCCAACTTACAGGGGGTACCGACGAGCAGTACTTC. As protein: CASSQLTGGTDEQYF.